This T cell receptor beta chain appears in the sequencing data of a study of identifying expanded T cells in peripheral blood. Germline V gene data show CDR1 as LNHDA and CDR2 as SQIVND (reference sequence). Unmatched junction bases numbered 6, after V lost 5 bases and J lost 9 bases. The CDR3 is made up of 15 amino acids. Produced via immunoSEQ multiplex PCR; TCRdb's table is partial and in-frame only. This table has around 100,000 clones, approximately 88% appearing once. The sample was blood. The chain recombines TRBV19 with TRBJ2-1; TRBD2 aligns across 14 bases. The receptor's source is a person aged 18 to 70 in good health. CDR3 nucleotide sequence: TGTGCCAGTAGTCTTACCGGGACTAGCGGGAGTGAGCAGTTCTTC. Protein product: CASSLTGTSGSEQFF.